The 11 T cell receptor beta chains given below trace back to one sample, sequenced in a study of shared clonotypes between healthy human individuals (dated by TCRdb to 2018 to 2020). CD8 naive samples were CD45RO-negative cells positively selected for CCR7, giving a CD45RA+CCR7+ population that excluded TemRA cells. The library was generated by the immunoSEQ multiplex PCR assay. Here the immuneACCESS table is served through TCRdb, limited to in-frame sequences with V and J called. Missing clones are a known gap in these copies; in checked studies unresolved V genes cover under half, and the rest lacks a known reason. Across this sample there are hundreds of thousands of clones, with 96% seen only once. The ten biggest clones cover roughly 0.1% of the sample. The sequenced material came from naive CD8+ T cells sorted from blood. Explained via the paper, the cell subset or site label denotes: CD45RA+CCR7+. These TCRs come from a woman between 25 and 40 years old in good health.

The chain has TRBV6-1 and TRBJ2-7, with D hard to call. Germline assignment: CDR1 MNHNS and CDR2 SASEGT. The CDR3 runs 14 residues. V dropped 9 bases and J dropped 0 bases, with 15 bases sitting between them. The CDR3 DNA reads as TGTGCCAGTGATGAGCCCCTTCTCTCCTACGAGCAGTACTTC. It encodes CASDEPLLSYEQYF.

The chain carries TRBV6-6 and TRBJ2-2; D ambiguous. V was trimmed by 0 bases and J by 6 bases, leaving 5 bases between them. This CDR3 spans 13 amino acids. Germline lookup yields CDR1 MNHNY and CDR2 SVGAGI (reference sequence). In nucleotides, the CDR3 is TGTGCCAGCAGTTACTCCCCTGCCGGGGAGCTGTTTTTT. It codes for CASSYSPAGELFF.

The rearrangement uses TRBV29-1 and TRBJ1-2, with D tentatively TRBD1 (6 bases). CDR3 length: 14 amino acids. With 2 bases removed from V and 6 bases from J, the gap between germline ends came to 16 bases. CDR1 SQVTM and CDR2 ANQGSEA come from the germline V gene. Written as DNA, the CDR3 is TGCAGCGTTGAAAGGGAAGACAGGCAGCATGGCTACACCTTC. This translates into CSVEREDRQHGYTF.

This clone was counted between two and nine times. The CDR3 is CASSPEMIGSGQETQYF. The DNA for the CDR3 is TGTGCCAGCAGCCCCGAGATGATAGGTAGCGGCCAAGAGACCCAGTACTTC. J is TRBJ2-5 and V is TRBV7-9; a possible D gene is TRBD2 (6 bases). Germline CDR1 is SEHNR and CDR2 is FQNEAQ (reference sequence). The CDR3 contains 17 residues. V dropped 5 bases and J dropped 1 base, with 20 bases sitting between them.

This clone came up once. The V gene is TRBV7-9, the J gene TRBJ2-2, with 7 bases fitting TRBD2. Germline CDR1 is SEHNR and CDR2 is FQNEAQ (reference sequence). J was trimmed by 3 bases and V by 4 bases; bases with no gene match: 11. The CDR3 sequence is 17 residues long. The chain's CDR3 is CASSSTVGGRYTGELFF. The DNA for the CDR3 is TGTGCCAGCAGCTCCACGGTGGGCGGGAGATACACCGGGGAGCTGTTTTTT. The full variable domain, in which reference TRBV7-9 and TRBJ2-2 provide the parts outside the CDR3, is DTGVSQNPRHKITKRGQNVTFRCDPISEHNRLYWYRQTLGQGPEFLTYFQNEAQLEKSRLLSDRFSAERPKGSFSTLEIQRTEQGDSAMYLCASSSTVGGRYTGELFFGEGSRLTVL.

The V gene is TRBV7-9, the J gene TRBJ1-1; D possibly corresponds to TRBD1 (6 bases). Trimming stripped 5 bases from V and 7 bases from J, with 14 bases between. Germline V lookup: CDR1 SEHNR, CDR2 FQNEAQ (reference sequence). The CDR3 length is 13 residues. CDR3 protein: CASSITGHLEAFF. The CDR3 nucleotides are TGTGCCAGCAGCATAACGGGACACCTTGAAGCTTTCTTT.

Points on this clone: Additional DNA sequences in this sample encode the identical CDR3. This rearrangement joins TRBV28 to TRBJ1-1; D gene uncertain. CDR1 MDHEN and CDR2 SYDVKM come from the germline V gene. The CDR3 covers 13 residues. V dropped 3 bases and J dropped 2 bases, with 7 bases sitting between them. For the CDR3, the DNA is TGTGCCAGCAGTTTGGGAAGCAACACTGAAGCTTTCTTT. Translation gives CASSLGSNTEAFF.

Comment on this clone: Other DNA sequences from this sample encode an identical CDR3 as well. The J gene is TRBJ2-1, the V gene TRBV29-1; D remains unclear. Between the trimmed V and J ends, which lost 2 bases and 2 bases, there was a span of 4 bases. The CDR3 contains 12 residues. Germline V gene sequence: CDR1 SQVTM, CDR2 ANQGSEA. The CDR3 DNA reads TGCAGCGTTGAACTAACCTACAATGAGCAGTTCTTC. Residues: CSVELTYNEQFF.

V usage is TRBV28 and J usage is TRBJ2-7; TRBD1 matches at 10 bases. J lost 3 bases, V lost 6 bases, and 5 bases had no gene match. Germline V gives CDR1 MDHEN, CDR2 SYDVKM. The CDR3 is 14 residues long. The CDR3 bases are TGTGCCAGCAGGGAGACAGGGGGCGTCTACGAGCAGTACTTC. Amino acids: CASRETGGVYEQYF.

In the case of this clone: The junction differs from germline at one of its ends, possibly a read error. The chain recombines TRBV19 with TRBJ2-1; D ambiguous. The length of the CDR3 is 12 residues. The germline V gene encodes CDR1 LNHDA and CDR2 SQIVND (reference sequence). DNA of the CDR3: TGTGCCAGTAGTCCTCACTACGATGAGCAGTTCTTC. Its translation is CASSPHYDEQFF.

The DNA for the CDR3 is TGCAGCGGAGAACAGGGTCACAATGAGCAGTTCTTC. The encoded protein is CSGEQGHNEQFF. The chain joins TRBV29-1 to TRBJ2-1, with a tentative D call TRBD1 (6 bases). V was cut by 7 bases and J by 5 bases, with 12 bases left in between. CDR1 SQVTM and CDR2 ANQGSEA come from the germline V gene. This CDR3 has 12 amino acids.